Listed below are T cell receptor beta chains from one sample, sequenced in a study of patients and donors after allogeneic stem cell transplantation. MiXCR, applied by TCRdb to the RT-PCR reads, yields one record per CDR3 protein. The table includes around 23,000 distinct CDR3 sequences, 40% to 45% detected once. Sequenced: blood, either unsorted or a sorted T cell fraction (not recorded which). These TCRs come from a human donor who was either an allogeneic HSCT recipient or a stem cell or donor lymphocyte infusion donor (not recorded which). It is not recorded whose cells these are; they may come from a transplant donor. Both conserved end residues are part of each CDR3. D genes are given only for firm matches. Size tells how often a clone was seen (once, few, many) or the class of an expanded clone, and some rows leave it out.

J | V | size | D | DNA | CDR3
TRBJ2-1 | TRBV3-1 | . | . | TGTGCCAGCAGCCCAACTACCGGGACTGGATACAATGAGCAGTTCTTC | CASSPTTGTGYNEQFF
TRBJ1-2 | TRBV29-1 | . | . | TGCAGCGTTGAAGGGGAACAGCCCTACACCACTAACTATGGCTACACCTTC | CSVEGEQPYTTNYGYTF
TRBJ1-5 | TRBV4-1 | . | . | TGCGCCAGCAGCCCGAGGGTTGTAGGTCAGCCCCAGCATTTT | CASSPRVVGQPQHF
TRBJ2-1 | TRBV7-9 | . | TRBD1 | TGTGCCAGCAGCTCCCCCTGGCCCGGGACAGGGGCCAGTGAGCAGTTCTTC | CASSSPWPGTGASEQFF
TRBJ1-1 | TRBV25-1 | few | . | TGTGCCAGCAGTGAATATGAGGGTGCAGGGGACACTGAAGCTTTCTTT | CASSEYEGAGDTEAFF
TRBJ1-5 | TRBV20-1 | . | . | TGCAGTGCGGATACAGGGCGACTCAATCAGCCCCAGCATTTT | CSADTGRLNQPQHF
TRBJ1-1 | TRBV5-1 | few | . | TGCGCCAGCAGCTTCCGGGCGCAGAACACTGAAGCTTTCTTT | CASSFRAQNTEAFF
TRBJ2-3 | TRBV29-1 | . | TRBD2 | TGCAGCGTTGAACGAGCGCGGGGGGACCCCACAGATACGCAGTATTTT | CSVERARGDPTDTQYF
TRBJ1-6 | TRBV5-5 | once | . | TGTGCCAGCAGGCCTACAGGGACCTATAATTCACCCCTCCACTTT | CASRPTGTYNSPLHF
TRBJ2-3 | TRBV28 | . | TRBD2 | TGTGCCAGCAGACTTGTACTAGCGGGGCGTAGCACAGATACGCAGTATTTT | CASRLVLAGRSTDTQYF
TRBJ2-7 | TRBV4-2 | . | TRBD2 | TGTGCCAGCAGTTTAGCGGGGGAATCCTACGAGCAGTACTTC | CASSLAGESYEQYF
TRBJ2-3 | TRBV29-1 | few | . | TGCAGCGTTCTAGATGGAGCGTCTAGCACAGATACGCAGTATTTT | CSVLDGASSTDTQYF
TRBJ2-1 | TRBV3-1 | . | . | TGTGCCAGCAGCCAAGGCGCCGTGGCCCTTGAGCAGTTCTTC | CASSQGAVALEQFF
TRBJ1-1 | TRBV7-3 | few | . | TGTGCCAGCAGCTCAAGGGCAGGCTATGAAGCTTTCTTT | CASSSRAGYEAFF
TRBJ1-1 | TRBV7-9 | . | . | TGTGCCAGCAGAGAGACGGGTGGCACCACTGAAGCTTTCTTT | CASRETGGTTEAFF
TRBJ1-1 | TRBV5-1 | once | TRBD1 | TGCGCCAGCAGCTTGGCCCCGACAGGGATGAACACTGAAGCTTTCTTT | CASSLAPTGMNTEAFF
TRBJ2-7 | TRBV10-3 | few | TRBD2 | TGTGCCATCGGGGTAAGAGCGGGAGGAGCCTACGAGCAGTACTTC | CAIGVRAGGAYEQYF
TRBJ2-1 | TRBV6-4 | . | . | TGTGCCAGCAGTAGGGGGTTGTACAATGAGCAGTTCTTC | CASSRGLYNEQFF
TRBJ1-5 | TRBV15 | few | . | TGTGCCACCAGCGGGGGGATTAGCAATCAGCCCCAGCATTTT | CATSGGISNQPQHF
TRBJ2-5 | TRBV3-1 | . | . | TGTGCCAGCAGCCCTTGGCGGGGTGAAGAGACCCAGTACTTC | CASSPWRGEETQYF
TRBJ2-4 | TRBV9 | few | TRBD1 | TGTGCCAGCAGCTATGGGACAGGGGGTTTGGGGAACATTCAGTACTTC | CASSYGTGGLGNIQYF
TRBJ1-4 | TRBV27 | . | TRBD1 | TGTGCCAGCAGGACCTCGGGGACAGGGGTTAATGAAAAACTGTTTTTT | CASRTSGTGVNEKLFF
TRBJ2-3 | TRBV7-3 | many | TRBD1 | TGTGCCAGCAGCTTAGACAGGGGAGCAGATACGCAGTATTTT | CASSLDRGADTQYF
TRBJ1-5 | TRBV7-9 | . | . | TGTGCCAGCAGCTTAGATGGACAACCCTGGCCCCAGCATTTT | CASSLDGQPWPQHF
TRBJ2-3 | TRBV5-1 | . | TRBD1 | TGCGCCAGCAGCACTGTTGGCAGGGGGCCCTCAGATACGCAGTATTTT | CASSTVGRGPSDTQYF